This T cell receptor (beta chain) comes out of a study of blood T cell repertoires in COVID-19. Study-level background: COVID-19 samples from acute and convalescent phases originated in the United States, Italy and Spain.

This clone has only a few counts. With 6 bases removed from V and 5 bases from J, the gap between germline ends came to 10 bases. This CDR3 comprises 12 residues. Some clones are missing from TCRdb's copy, which holds only in-frame ones; the method was immunoSEQ multiplex PCR. Altogether 150,000 to 200,000 clones are present, about 76% being singletons, with the ten largest covering roughly 8.6%. The sequence derives from a woman aged 50 to 60 with active or convalescent COVID-19. The chain couples TRBV12-3 or TRBV12-4 to TRBJ1-1; D not resolved. Sequenced input: peripheral blood. The CDR3: CASRETRTEAFF. Here the CDR3 DNA reads TGTGCCAGCAGGGAAACGAGGACTGAAGCTTTCTTT.